This TCR beta chain stems from a study of spatial heterogeneity in lung cancer. For the study at large: Detected beta-chain sequences consistently exceeded alpha-chain sequences. Study-wide results and limits: Among blood samples, ubiquitous expanded tumor TCRs appeared more at resection than at follow-up.

This CDR3 has 18 amino acids. V shed 4 bases and J 3 bases; nucleotides not matched to a gene: 12. The germline CDR1 and CDR2 sequences are MGHRA and YSYEKL. Time point in this sample: sample taken at primary tumor resection. Sequencing of whole RNA from tumor, nontumor lung or frozen PBMC involved no sorting. Samples were donated by 72 untreated early-stage non-small cell lung cancer patients. This clonotype appeared many times. What it binds is unknown. Unique molecular identifiers tagged every individual TCR cDNA molecule. TCRdb processed the 5' RACE reads anew with MiXCR; each CDR3 protein has one entry. The top ten clones hold about a quarter of a sample with just over 25,000 distinct CDR3 sequences, 10% to 15% of them seen once.

This sequence joins TRBV4-1 and TRBJ1-5, with 10 positions matching TRBD1. Sequenced material: PBMCs, taken at surgery. The sequence came from a female donor with early-stage non-small cell lung cancer. DNA for the CDR3: TGCGCCAGCAGCCTCATGCCCCCGGGACAGGGGAACAATCAGCCCCAGCATTTT. Its translation: CASSLMPPGQGNNQPQHF.